What follows describes a single TCR beta chain. From 5'RACE with constant-segment primers came TCR alpha and TCR beta cDNA libraries that carried sample barcodes and UMIs. TCRdb recomputed calls from the 5' RACE reads with MiXCR, one row per CDR3 protein. This table has more than 350,000 distinct CDR3 sequences, 15% to 20% appearing once. This sample is drawn from a study of T-cell memory formation after mild COVID-19. CDR3 length: 14 amino acids. Losses at the gene ends were 6 bases for V and 7 bases for J; bases not matched to a gene: 4. Germline V gives CDR1 ENHRY, CDR2 SYGVKD. Material: PBMCs or a T cell subset sorted from them (not recorded which). The receptor's source is a man aged 18 to 29 who had mild COVID-19 (a few samples of this study predate the infection). Cell type and time point are not known. This chain joins TRBV10-3 and TRBJ2-1; 12 nucleotides match TRBD2. The CDR3 sequence is CAIRASGGANEQFF. For the CDR3, the DNA is TGTGCCATCAGGGCTAGCGGGGGGGCGAATGAGCAGTTCTTC.